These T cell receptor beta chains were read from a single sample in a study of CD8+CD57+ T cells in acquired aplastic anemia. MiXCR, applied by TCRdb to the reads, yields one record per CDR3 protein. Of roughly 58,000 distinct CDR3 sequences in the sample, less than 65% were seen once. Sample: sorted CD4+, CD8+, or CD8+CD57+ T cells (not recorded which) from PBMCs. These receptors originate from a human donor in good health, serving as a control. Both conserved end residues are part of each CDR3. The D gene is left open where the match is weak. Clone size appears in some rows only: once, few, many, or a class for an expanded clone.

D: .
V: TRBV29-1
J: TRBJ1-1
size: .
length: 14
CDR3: CSVEDREGWTEAFF
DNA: TGCAGCGTTGAAGACAGGGAGGGATGGACTGAAGCTTTCTTT

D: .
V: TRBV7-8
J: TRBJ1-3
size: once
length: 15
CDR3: CASSQDGYSGNTIYF
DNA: TGTGCCAGCAGCCAAGACGGGTACTCTGGAAACACCATATATTTT

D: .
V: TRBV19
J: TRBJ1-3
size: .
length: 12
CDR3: CATTGTGNTIYF
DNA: TGTGCCACTACAGGGACTGGAAACACCATATATTTT

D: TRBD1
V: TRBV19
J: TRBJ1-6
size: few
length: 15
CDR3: CASSIARDRDSPLHF
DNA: TGTGCCAGTAGTATAGCCCGGGACAGGGATTCACCCCTCCACTTT

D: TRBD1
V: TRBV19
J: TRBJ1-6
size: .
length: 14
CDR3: CASRRQGTNSPLHF
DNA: TGTGCCAGTCGCCGACAGGGTACGAATTCACCCCTCCACTTT

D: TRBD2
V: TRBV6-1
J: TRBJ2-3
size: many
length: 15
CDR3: CASRLAGEKTDTQYF
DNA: TGTGCCAGCAGACTAGCGGGAGAGAAAACAGATACGCAGTATTTT

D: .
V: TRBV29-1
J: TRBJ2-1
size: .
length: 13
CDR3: CSVLGVKGSEQFF
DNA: TGCAGCGTCCTGGGAGTGAAGGGCAGTGAGCAGTTCTTC

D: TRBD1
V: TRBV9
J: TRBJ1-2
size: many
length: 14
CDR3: CASSVTGANYGYTF
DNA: TGTGCCAGCAGCGTAACAGGGGCTAACTATGGCTACACCTTC

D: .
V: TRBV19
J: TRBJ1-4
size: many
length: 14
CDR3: CASSSRNYNEKLFF
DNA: TGTGCCAGTAGTTCCCGCAATTATAATGAAAAACTGTTTTTT

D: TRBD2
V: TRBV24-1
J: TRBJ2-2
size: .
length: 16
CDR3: CATSDSVGGSIGELFF
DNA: TGTGCCACCAGTGATTCAGTAGGCGGGAGCATCGGGGAGCTGTTTTTT

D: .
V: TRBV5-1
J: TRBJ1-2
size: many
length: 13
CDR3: CASSPGGNYGYTF
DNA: TGCGCCAGCAGCCCTGGGGGAAACTATGGCTACACCTTC

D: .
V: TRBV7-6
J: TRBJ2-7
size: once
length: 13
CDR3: CASTPGGGTAEYF
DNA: TGTGCCAGCACGCCCGGGGGAGGGACAGCGGAGTACTTC

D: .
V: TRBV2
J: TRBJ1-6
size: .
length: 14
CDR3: CASNALQYNSPLHF
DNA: TGTGCCAGCAATGCGCTACAGTATAATTCACCCCTCCACTTT

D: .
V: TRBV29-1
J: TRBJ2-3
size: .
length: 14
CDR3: CSVDERTGADTQYF
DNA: TGCAGCGTTGATGAACGGACGGGGGCAGATACGCAGTATTTT

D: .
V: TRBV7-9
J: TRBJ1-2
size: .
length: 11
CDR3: CASSLVQGYTF
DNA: TGTGCCAGCAGCTTAGTACAGGGCTACACCTTC

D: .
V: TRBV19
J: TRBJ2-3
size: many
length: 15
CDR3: CASSSGTASTDTQYF
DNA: TGTGCCAGCAGCTCCGGGACGGCAAGCACAGATACGCAGTATTTT

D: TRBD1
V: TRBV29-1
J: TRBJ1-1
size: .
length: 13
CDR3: CSVVRDRGAEAFF
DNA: TGCAGCGTGGTCCGCGACAGGGGCGCTGAGGCTTTCTTT

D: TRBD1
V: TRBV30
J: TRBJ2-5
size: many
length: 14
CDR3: CAWSVSRGRETQYF
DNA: TGTGCCTGGAGTGTTAGTAGGGGGCGGGAGACCCAGTACTTC

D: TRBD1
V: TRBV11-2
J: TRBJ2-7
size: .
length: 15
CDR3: CASSSQGQPPYEQYF
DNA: TGTGCCAGCAGCTCACAGGGACAGCCTCCCTACGAGCAGTACTTC

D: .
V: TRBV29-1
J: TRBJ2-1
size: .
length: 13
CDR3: CSVPLLTYNEQFF
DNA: TGCAGCGTTCCCCTACTCACCTACAATGAGCAGTTCTTC

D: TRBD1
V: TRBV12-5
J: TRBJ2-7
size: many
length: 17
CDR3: CASGLVLGTGGPYEQYF
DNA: TGTGCTAGTGGTTTGGTACTAGGGACAGGGGGGCCCTACGAGCAGTACTTC

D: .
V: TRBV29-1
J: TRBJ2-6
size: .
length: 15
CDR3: CSVEYGASGANVLTF
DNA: TGCAGCGTCGAATACGGGGCGTCTGGGGCCAACGTCCTGACTTTC

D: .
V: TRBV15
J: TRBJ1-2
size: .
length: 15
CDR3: CATSGNTGYFGGYTF
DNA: TGTGCCACCAGCGGCAACACAGGGTATTTTGGTGGCTACACCTTC

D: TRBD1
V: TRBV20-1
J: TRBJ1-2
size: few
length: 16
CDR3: CSARDPFRQGRYGYTF
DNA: TGCAGTGCTAGAGATCCATTTCGACAGGGGCGCTATGGCTACACCTTC

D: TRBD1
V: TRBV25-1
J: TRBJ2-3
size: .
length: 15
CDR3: CASSERTGGLDTQYF
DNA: TGTGCCAGCAGTGAGAGGACAGGGGGCTTAGATACGCAGTATTTT

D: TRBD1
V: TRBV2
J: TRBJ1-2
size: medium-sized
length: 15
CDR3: CASSDSTGRLYGYTF
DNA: TGTGCCAGCAGTGATTCGACAGGGAGATTATATGGCTACACCTTC

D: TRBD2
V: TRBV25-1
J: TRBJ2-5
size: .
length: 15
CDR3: CASSEYMAGEETQYF
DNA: TGTGCCAGCAGTGAATATATGGCGGGAGAGGAGACCCAGTACTTC